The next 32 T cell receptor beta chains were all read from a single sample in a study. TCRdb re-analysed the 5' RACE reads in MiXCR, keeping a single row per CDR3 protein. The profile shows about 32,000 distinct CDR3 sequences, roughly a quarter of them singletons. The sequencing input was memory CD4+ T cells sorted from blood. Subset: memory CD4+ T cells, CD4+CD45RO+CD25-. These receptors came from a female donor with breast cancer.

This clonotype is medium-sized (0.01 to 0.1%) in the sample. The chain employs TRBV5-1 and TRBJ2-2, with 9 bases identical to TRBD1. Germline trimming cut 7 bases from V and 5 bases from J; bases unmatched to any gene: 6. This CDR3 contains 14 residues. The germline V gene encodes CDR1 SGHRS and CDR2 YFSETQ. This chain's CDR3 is CASEDRGGTGELFF. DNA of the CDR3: TGCGCCAGCGAGGACAGGGGAGGTACCGGGGAGCTGTTTTTT.

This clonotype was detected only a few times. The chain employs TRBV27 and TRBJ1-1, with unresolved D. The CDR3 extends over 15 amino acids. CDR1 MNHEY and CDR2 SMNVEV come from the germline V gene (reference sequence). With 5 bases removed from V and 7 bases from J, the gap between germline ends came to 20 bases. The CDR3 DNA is TGTGCCAGCAGTCCGCCTCCGGGTCCGTTTAGTGAAGCTTTCTTT. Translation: CASSPPPGPFSEAFF.

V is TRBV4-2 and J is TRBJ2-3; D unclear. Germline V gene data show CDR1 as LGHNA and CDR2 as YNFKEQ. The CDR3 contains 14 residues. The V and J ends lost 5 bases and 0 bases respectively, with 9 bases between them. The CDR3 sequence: CASSRAVSTDTQYF. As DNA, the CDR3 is TGTGCCAGCAGCAGGGCGGTTAGCACAGATACGCAGTATTTT.

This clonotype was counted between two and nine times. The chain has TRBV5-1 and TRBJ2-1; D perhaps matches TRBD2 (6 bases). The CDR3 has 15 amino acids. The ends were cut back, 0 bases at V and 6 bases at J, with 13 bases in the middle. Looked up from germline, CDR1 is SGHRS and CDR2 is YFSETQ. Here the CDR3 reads CASSLGSGTPNEQFF. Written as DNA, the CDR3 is TGCGCCAGCAGCTTGGGATCCGGGACTCCCAATGAGCAGTTCTTC.

Written as DNA, the CDR3 is TGCGCCAGCAGCTCCCGGACAGGGATCCCTGGCGAGCAGTACTTC. Residues: CASSSRTGIPGEQYF. V gene TRBV4-1 combines with J gene TRBJ2-7, with 8 bases identical to TRBD1. With V trimmed by 5 bases and J by 6 bases, 12 bases remained unmatched. CDR3 length: 15 amino acids. Germline V gives CDR1 MGHRA, CDR2 YSYEKL.

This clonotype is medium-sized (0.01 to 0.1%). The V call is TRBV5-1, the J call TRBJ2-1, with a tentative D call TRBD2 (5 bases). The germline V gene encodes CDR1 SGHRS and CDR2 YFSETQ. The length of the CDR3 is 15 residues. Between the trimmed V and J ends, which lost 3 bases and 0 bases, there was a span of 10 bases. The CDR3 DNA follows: TGCGCCAGCAGCTCTAGCTGGAGCTCCTACAATGAGCAGTTCTTC. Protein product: CASSSSWSSYNEQFF.

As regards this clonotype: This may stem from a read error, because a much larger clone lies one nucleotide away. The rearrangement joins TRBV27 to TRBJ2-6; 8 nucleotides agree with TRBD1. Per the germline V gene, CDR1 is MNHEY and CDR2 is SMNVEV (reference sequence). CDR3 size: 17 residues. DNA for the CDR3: TGTGCCAGCACCTCTATTCAGGGGGCTTCTGGGGGCAACGTCCTGACTTTC. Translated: CASTSIQGASGGNVLTF.

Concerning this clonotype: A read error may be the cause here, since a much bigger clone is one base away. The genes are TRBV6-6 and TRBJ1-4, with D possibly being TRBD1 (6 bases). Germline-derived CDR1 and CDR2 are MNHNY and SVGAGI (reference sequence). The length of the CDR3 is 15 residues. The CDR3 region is CAGRGRQTTNEKLFF. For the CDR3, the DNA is TGTGCCGGCAGGGGAAGACAGACAACTAATGAAAAACTGTTTTTT.

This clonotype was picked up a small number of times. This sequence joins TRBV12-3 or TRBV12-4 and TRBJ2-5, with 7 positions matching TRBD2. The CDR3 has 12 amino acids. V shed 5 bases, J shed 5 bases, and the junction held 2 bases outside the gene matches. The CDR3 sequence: CASSGGGETQYF. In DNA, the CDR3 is TGTGCCAGCAGTGGGGGAGGGGAGACCCAGTACTTC.

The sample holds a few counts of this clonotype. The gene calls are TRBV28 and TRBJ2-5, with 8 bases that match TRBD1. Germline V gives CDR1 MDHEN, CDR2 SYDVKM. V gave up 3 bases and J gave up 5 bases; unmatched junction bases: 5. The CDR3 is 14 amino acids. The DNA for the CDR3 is TGTGCCAGCAGTTTGCAGGGGGCAGGCGAGACCCAGTACTTC. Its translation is CASSLQGAGETQYF.

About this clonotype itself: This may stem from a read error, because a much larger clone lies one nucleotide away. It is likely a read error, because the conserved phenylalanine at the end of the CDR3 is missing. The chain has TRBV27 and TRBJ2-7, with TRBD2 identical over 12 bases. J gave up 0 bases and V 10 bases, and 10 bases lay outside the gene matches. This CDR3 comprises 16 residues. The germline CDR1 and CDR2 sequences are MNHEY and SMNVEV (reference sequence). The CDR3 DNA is TGTGCCACCCGGGGACTAGCGGGCCCAAGCTCCTACGAGCAGTACTCC. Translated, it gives CATRGLAGPSSYEQYS.

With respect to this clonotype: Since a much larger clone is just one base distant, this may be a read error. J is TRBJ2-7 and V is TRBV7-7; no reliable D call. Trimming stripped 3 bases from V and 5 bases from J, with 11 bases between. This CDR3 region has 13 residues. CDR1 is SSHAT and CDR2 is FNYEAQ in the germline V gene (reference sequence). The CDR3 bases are TGTGCCAGCAGCTTCCAGGAGACCGACGAGCAGTACTTC. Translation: CASSFQETDEQYF.

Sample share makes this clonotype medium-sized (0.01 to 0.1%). The CDR3 sequence is CASSQDAGGVYGYTF. For the CDR3, the DNA is TGCGCCAGCAGCCAAGATGCAGGGGGCGTGTATGGCTACACCTTC. The chain combines TRBV4-1 with TRBJ1-2, with 8 bases that match TRBD1. With 0 bases clipped from V and 5 bases from J, the junction kept 5 bases outside the gene matches. The CDR3 has 15 residues. From germline, CDR1 is MGHRA and CDR2 YSYEKL.

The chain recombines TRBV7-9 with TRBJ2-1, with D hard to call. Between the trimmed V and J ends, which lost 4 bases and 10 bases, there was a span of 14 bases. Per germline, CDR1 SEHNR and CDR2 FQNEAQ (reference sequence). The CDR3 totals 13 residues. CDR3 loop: CASSYSMDPEQFF. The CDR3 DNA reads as TGTGCCAGCAGCTATTCGATGGACCCGGAGCAGTTCTTC.

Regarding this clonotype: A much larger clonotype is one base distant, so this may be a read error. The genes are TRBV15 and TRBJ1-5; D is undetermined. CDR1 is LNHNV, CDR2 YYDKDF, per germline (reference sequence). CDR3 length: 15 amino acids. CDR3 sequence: CATRRDGYSNQPQHF. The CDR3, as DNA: TGTGCCACCAGGAGAGACGGATATAGCAATCAGCCCCAGCATTTT.

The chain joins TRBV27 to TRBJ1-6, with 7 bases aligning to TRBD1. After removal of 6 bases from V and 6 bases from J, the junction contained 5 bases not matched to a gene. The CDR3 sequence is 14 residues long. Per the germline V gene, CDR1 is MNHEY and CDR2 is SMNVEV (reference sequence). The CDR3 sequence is CASRTGTANSPLHF. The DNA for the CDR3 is TGTGCCAGCAGGACCGGGACAGCTAATTCACCCCTCCACTTT.

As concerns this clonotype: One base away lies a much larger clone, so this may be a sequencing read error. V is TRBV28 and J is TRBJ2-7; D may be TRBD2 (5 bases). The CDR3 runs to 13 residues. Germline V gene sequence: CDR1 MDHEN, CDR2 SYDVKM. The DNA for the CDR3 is TGTGCCGGCAGTTTCGGGATCTCCTACGAGCAGTACTTC. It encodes CAGSFGISYEQYF.

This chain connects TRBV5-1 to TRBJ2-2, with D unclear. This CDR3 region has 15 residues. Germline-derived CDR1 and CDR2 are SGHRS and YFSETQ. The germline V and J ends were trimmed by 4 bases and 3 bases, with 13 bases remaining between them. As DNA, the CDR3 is TGCGCCAGCAGCCCCTACAGCGCGGACACCGGGGAGCTGTTTTTT. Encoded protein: CASSPYSADTGELFF. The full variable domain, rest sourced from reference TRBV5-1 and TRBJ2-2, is KAGVTQTPRYLIKTRGQQVTLSCSPISGHRSVSWYQQTPGQGLQFLFEYFSETQRNKGNFPGRFSGRQFSNSRSEMNVSTLELGDSALYLCASSPYSADTGELFFGEGSRLTVL.

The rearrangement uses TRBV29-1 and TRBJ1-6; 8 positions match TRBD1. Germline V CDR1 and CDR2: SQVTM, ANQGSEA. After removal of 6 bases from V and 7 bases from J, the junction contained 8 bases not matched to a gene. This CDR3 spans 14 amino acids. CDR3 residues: CSVAPTGENSPLHF. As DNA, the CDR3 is TGCAGCGTGGCACCGACAGGGGAGAATTCACCCCTCCACTTT.

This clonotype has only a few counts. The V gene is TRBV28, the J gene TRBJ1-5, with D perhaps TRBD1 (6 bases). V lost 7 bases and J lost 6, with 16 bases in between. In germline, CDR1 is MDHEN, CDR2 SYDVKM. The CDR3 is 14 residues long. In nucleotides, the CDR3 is TGTGCCAGCACTTTTACAGGGAAAACTCAGCCCCAGCATTTT. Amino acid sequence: CASTFTGKTQPQHF.

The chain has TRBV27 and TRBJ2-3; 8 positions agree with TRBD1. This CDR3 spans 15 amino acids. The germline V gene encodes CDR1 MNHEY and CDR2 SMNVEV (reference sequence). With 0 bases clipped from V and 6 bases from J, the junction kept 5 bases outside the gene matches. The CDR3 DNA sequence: TGTGCCAGCAGTTTATCGGCAGGGGGCTTCGATACGCAGTATTTT. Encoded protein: CASSLSAGGFDTQYF.

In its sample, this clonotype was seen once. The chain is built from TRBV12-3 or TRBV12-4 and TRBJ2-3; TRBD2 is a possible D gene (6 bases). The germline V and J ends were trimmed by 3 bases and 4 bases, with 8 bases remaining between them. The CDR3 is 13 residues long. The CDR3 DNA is TGTGCCAGCAGTTTGCGGGGATCAGATACGCAGTATTTT. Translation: CASSLRGSDTQYF.

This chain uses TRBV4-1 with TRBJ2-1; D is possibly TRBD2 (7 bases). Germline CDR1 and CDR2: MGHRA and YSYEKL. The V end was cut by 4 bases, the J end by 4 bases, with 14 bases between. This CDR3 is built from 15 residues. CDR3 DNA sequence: TGCGCCAGCAGCCGAGGCGGGGGCACGTACAATGAGCAGTTCTTC. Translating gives CASSRGGGTYNEQFF.

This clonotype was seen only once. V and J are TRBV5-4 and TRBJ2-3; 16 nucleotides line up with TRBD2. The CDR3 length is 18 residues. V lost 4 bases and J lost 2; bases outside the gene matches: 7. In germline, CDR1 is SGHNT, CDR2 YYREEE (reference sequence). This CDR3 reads CASSMGTSGRAPTDTQYF. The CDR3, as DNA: TGTGCCAGCAGCATGGGGACTAGCGGGAGGGCCCCCACAGATACGCAGTATTTT. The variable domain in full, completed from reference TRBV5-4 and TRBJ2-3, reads ETGVTQSPTHLIKTRGQQVTLRCSSQSGHNTVSWYQQALGQGPQFIFQYYREEENGRGNFPPRFSGLQFPNYSSELNVNALELDDSALYLCASSMGTSGRAPTDTQYFGPGTRLTVL.

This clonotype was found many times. The CDR3 here is CASSSGTDYGYTF. The CDR3 DNA sequence: TGTGCCAGCAGCTCCGGGACGGACTATGGCTACACCTTC. The chain has TRBV6-2 or TRBV6-3 and TRBJ1-2; the D gene is possibly TRBD1 (5 bases). Germline V gene data show CDR1 as MNHEY and CDR2 as SVGEGT. V lost 6 bases and J 3 bases, leaving 11 bases between the germline ends. The CDR3 sequence is 13 residues long.

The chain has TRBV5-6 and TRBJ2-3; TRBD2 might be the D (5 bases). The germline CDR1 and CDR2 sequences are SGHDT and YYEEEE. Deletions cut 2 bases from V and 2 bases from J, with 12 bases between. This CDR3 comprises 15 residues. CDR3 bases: TGTGCCAGCAGCTTAGCCGGACTTTCCACAGATACGCAGTATTTT. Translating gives CASSLAGLSTDTQYF.

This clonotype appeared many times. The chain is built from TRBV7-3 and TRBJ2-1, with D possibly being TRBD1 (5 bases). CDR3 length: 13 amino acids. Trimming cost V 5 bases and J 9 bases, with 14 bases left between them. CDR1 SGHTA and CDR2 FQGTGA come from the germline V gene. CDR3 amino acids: CASSPQGAGEQFF. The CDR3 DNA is TGTGCCAGCAGCCCCCAAGGGGCAGGTGAGCAGTTCTTC.

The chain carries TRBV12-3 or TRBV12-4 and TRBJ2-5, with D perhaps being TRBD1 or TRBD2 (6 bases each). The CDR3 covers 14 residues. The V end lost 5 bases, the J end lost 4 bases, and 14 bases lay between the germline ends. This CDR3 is CASSPDRRGETQYF. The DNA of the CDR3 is TGTGCCAGCAGTCCCGACAGGAGGGGAGAGACCCAGTACTTC.

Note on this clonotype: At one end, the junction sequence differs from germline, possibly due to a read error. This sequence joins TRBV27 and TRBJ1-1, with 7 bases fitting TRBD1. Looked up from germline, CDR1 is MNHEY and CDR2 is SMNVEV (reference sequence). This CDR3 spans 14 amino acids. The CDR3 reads CVSSFNRGPTKAFF. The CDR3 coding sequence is TGTGTCAGCAGTTTTAATAGGGGGCCGACGAAAGCTTTCTTT.

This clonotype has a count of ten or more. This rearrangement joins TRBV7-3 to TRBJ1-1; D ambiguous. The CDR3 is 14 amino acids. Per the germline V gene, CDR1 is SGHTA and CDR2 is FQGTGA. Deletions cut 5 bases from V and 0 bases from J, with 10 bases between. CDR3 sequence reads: CASSVGGLNTEAFF. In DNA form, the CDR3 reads TGTGCCAGCAGCGTCGGAGGCCTGAACACTGAAGCTTTCTTT.

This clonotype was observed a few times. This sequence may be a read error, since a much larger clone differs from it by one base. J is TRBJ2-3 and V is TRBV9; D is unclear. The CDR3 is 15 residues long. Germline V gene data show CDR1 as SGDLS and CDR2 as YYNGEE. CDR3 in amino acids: CAGSVSPLATDTQYF. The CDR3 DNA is TGTGCCGGCAGCGTAAGTCCTCTTGCCACAGATACGCAGTATTTT.

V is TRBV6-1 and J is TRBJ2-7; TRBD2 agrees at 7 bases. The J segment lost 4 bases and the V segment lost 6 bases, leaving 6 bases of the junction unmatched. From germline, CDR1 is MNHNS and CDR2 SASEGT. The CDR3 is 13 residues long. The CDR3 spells CASRGGGSYEQYF. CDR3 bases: TGTGCCAGCAGGGGGGGAGGGAGTTACGAGCAGTACTTC.